The following is a TCR beta chain sequence with its context. The data belong to a study of CD8+ T cells in alopecia areata. The treatment is: oral pan-JAK inhibitor, 5-10 mg twice daily. Germline V gene sequence: CDR1 SGHNT, CDR2 YYREEE (reference sequence). The germline V and J ends were trimmed by 3 bases and 6 bases, with 13 bases remaining between them. This CDR3 is 13 amino acids long. cDNA serving as the sequencing template came from extracted, reverse transcribed RNA. TCRdb's copy holds only in-frame clones and misses some; the assay was immunoSEQ multiplex PCR. The sample has around 170,000 clones; roughly half are singletons.

This sample comprised CD8+ T cells sorted from blood, obtained at approximately week 51, from a patient treated with tofacitinib. The chain uses TRBV5-4 and TRBJ2-7, with D perhaps TRBD1 (6 bases). The clonotype was recovered from a human donor with alopecia areata. CDR3 residues: CASSYPQGREQYF. CDR3 nucleotides: TGTGCCAGCAGCTACCCACAGGGTCGCGAGCAGTACTTC.